The 6 T cell receptor beta chains below come from one sample, sequenced in a study of blood T cell repertoires in COVID-19. The assay was immunoSEQ multiplex PCR, and TCRdb's table has in-frame clones only and misses some. The data contain 95,000 to 150,000 clones, nearly 90% of them singletons. The sequencing input was peripheral blood. Receptor source: a woman between 55 and 75 years old with COVID-19, enrolled during active disease.

J is TRBJ1-3 and V is TRBV10-3; D remains ambiguous. V lost 7 bases and J lost 6, with 13 bases in between. The CDR3 is 13 amino acids. The V gene's germline CDR1 is ENHRY and CDR2 SYGVKD. In nucleotides, the CDR3 is TGTGCCATCACCATCGACGGAGTAAACACCATATATTTT. This translates into CAITIDGVNTIYF.

The rearrangement joins TRBV3-1 (or the pseudogene TRBV3-2) to TRBJ1-6; 7 nucleotides agree with TRBD1. The CDR3 is 12 amino acids. Germline V gene data show CDR1 as LGHDT and CDR2 as YNNKEL (reference sequence). With V trimmed by 7 bases and J by 13 bases, 7 bases remained unmatched. The CDR3 DNA reads TGTGCCAGCAAACAGGGGCTAGGGCCCCTCCACTTT. It is translated as CASKQGLGPLHF.

V usage is TRBV7-3 and J usage is TRBJ2-5, with D maybe TRBD2 (6 bases). Trimming removed 2 bases at V and 4 bases at J, with 11 bases between. The CDR3 loop spans 14 amino acids. Germline loops: CDR1 SGHTA, CDR2 FQGTGA. The CDR3 region is CASSLGSGPETQYF. The CDR3, as DNA: TGTGCCAGCAGCTTAGGTAGCGGTCCAGAGACCCAGTACTTC.

V usage is TRBV19 and J usage is TRBJ1-2; 7 nucleotides line up with TRBD1. V shed 4 bases and J 4 bases; nucleotides not matched to a gene: 21. Germline CDR1 reads LNHDA; CDR2 reads SQIVND (reference sequence). The CDR3 length is 19 residues. CDR3 DNA: TGTGCCAGTAGTACATTGCGTCCTCGGACAGGTGCTTCATCCTATGGCTACACCTTC. This gives the protein CASSTLRPRTGASSYGYTF.

This rearrangement joins TRBV7-9 to TRBJ2-5; 8 nucleotides agree with TRBD1. The CDR3 extends over 15 amino acids. V was pared by 1 base and J by 4 bases, with 5 bases of the junction left unmatched. In germline, CDR1 is SEHNR, CDR2 FQNEAQ (reference sequence). CDR3 amino acids: CASSLVGQGGETQYF. For the CDR3, the DNA is TGTGCCAGCAGCTTAGTTGGACAGGGTGGAGAGACCCAGTACTTC.

The gene calls are TRBV3-1 (or the pseudogene TRBV3-2) and TRBJ2-7; the match to TRBD2 covers 8 bases. This CDR3 has 15 residues. Germline trimming cut 4 bases from V and 0 bases from J; bases unmatched to any gene: 5. CDR1 and CDR2 (germline): LGHDT, YNNKEL (reference sequence). CDR3: CASSRMTSDSYEQYF. The DNA of the CDR3 is TGTGCCAGCAGCCGAATGACTAGCGACTCCTACGAGCAGTACTTC.